Each of the 30 T cell receptor beta chains below was sequenced from the same sample in a study of shared clonotypes between healthy human individuals. Measured with immunoSEQ multiplex PCR; TCRdb has only the in-frame clones, and not every one. The table records over 950,000 clones, approximately 75% of them present only once. The sequenced sample consisted of memory CD4+ T cells from PBMCs. Subset given: CD45RA-negative fraction. The source is a man younger than 35 in good health. Some clones in this sample may be carry-over from other donors' samples.

The chain recombines TRBV27 with TRBJ2-6; TRBD1 might be the D (6 bases). There are 19 residues in the CDR3. Germline V gene lookup returns CDR1 MNHEY and CDR2 SMNVEV (reference sequence). Trimming pared 5 bases from V and 3 bases from J, leaving 23 bases between. The CDR3 sequence is CASSIHRAPLGFGANVLTF. The DNA of the CDR3 is TGTGCCAGCAGTATCCACAGGGCCCCTCTAGGCTTTGGGGCCAACGTCCTGACTTTC.

The chain is built from TRBV7-2 and TRBJ1-1; 7 bases line up with TRBD1. Germline V gives CDR1 SGHTA, CDR2 FQGNSA. V gave up 5 bases and J gave up 10 bases; unmatched junction bases: 13. The CDR3 totals 14 residues. This CDR3 reads CASSQGARGRAAFF. The CDR3 region has the DNA TGTGCCAGCAGCCAAGGGGCCAGGGGGAGAGCAGCTTTCTTT. The full variable domain, its missing parts supplied by reference TRBV7-2 and TRBJ1-1, is GAGVSQSPSNKVTEKGKDVELRCDPISGHTALYWYRQSLGQGLEFLIYFQGNSAPDKSGLPSDRFSAERTGGSVSTLTIQRTQQEDSAVYLCASSQGARGRAAFFGQGTRLTVV.

The V call is TRBV7-3, the J call TRBJ2-3; 10 nucleotides line up with TRBD1. V gave up 6 bases and J gave up 3 bases; unmatched junction bases: 9. CDR3 length: 16 residues. Germline V CDR1 and CDR2: SGHTA, FQGTGA. The CDR3 bases are TGTGCCAGCAGGTCACCGGGACAGGGGACTACAGATACGCAGTATTTT. It codes for CASRSPGQGTTDTQYF.

The rearrangement uses TRBV5-6 and TRBJ1-4; 7 nucleotides match TRBD1. Losses at the gene ends were 4 bases for V and 7 bases for J; bases not matched to a gene: 13. Germline lookup yields CDR1 SGHDT and CDR2 YYEEEE. The CDR3 sequence is 16 residues long. DNA for the CDR3: TGTGCCAGCAGCCCCTCGGAAAGACAGGGAGTTGAAAAACTGTTTTTT. Translating it yields CASSPSERQGVEKLFF.

V is TRBV7-3 and J is TRBJ2-6; TRBD1 matches at 9 bases. Germline-derived CDR1 and CDR2 are SGHTA and FQGTGA. There are 19 residues in the CDR3. The V and J ends lost 4 bases and 4 bases, in that order; junction bases with no gene match: 14. CDR3 residues: CASSSKARDRAEGANVLTF. CDR3 DNA: TGTGCCAGCAGCTCAAAAGCCCGGGACAGGGCTGAAGGGGCCAACGTCCTGACTTTC.

The chain couples TRBV5-1 to TRBJ2-3; 11 nucleotides match TRBD2. Germline trimming cut 4 bases from V and 3 bases from J; bases unmatched to any gene: 7. The germline V gene has CDR1 SGHRS and CDR2 YFSETQ. The CDR3 runs 16 residues. CDR3 residues: CASSAPGTSGTDTQYF. The DNA of the CDR3 is TGCGCCAGCAGCGCTCCCGGGACTAGCGGAACAGATACGCAGTATTTT.

CDR3 residues: CASSSWDGSGELFF. The CDR3 nucleotides are TGTGCCAGCAGTTCCTGGGACGGATCCGGGGAGCTGTTTTTT. V is TRBV28 and J is TRBJ2-2; possibly TRBD1 or TRBD2 for D (5 bases each). The germline gives CDR1 MDHEN, CDR2 SYDVKM. This CDR3 region has 14 residues. Trimming stripped 4 bases from V and 6 bases from J, with 12 bases between. Combining the CDR3 with reference TRBV28 and TRBJ2-2 gives the whole variable domain DVKVTQSSRYLVKRTGEKVFLECVQDMDHENMFWYRQDPGLGLRLIYFSYDVKMKEKGDIPEGYSVSREKKERFSLILESASTNQTSMYLCASSSWDGSGELFFGEGSRLTVL.

On this clone itself: This same CDR3 is encoded by further DNA sequences in the sample. The chain recombines TRBV5-1 with TRBJ1-4; 8 bases line up with TRBD1. Germline CDR1 and CDR2: SGHRS and YFSETQ. The trim removed 4 bases at V and 5 bases at J, leaving 4 bases unmatched. CDR3 length equals 14 residues. Here the CDR3 reads CASSGGTGNEKLFF. CDR3 bases: TGCGCCAGCAGCGGCGGGACAGGAAATGAAAAACTGTTTTTT.

This chain uses TRBV30 with TRBJ2-5, with TRBD1 as a possible D gene (6 bases). This CDR3 has 13 amino acids. Per the germline V gene, CDR1 is GTSNPN and CDR2 is SVGIG (reference sequence). V dropped 1 base and J dropped 5 bases, with 11 bases sitting between them. CDR3: CAWSGSGVETQYF. CDR3 coding DNA: TGTGCCTGGAGTGGGTCAGGGGTCGAGACCCAGTACTTC.

This sequence joins TRBV5-1 and TRBJ1-3; unclear D gene. The CDR3 length is 16 residues. Germline CDR1 SGHRS, CDR2 YFSETQ. Trimming took 0 bases from V and 3 from J, leaving 13 bases between them. The CDR3 is CASSLAGPLYGNTIYF. In DNA form, the CDR3 reads TGCGCCAGCAGCTTGGCCGGACCCCTCTATGGAAACACCATATATTTT. The entire variable domain, with the rest obtained from reference TRBV5-1 and TRBJ1-3, is as follows: KAGVTQTPRYLIKTRGQQVTLSCSPISGHRSVSWYQQTPGQGLQFLFEYFSETQRNKGNFPGRFSGRQFSNSRSEMNVSTLELGDSALYLCASSLAGPLYGNTIYFGEGSWLTVV.

The chain uses TRBV7-8 and TRBJ1-1, with TRBD1 identical over 8 bases. The V gene's germline CDR1 is SGHVS and CDR2 FQNEAQ. The CDR3 extends over 16 amino acids. The ends lost 2 bases at V and 1 base at J; junction bases unmatched: 6. The CDR3 nucleotides are TGTGCCAGCAGCTTAAAAAGACAGGGGCAGAACACTGAAGCTTTCTTT. It encodes CASSLKRQGQNTEAFF.

This clone was observed once. The V gene is TRBV5-1, the J gene TRBJ1-1; D unclear. V shed 2 bases and J shed 3 bases, with 8 bases lying between them. The germline CDR1 and CDR2 sequences are SGHRS and YFSETQ. This CDR3 spans 13 amino acids. The DNA for the CDR3 is TGCGCCAGCAGCTTCGACAAGGACACTGAAGCTTTCTTT. Translating it yields CASSFDKDTEAFF.

The J gene is TRBJ1-1, the V gene TRBV19; tentative D call: TRBD1 (5 bases). Germline CDR1 reads LNHDA; CDR2 reads SQIVND (reference sequence). The V end lost 3 bases, the J end lost 10 bases, and 15 bases lay between the germline ends. The CDR3 totals 13 residues. The CDR3 DNA follows: TGTGCCAGTAGTATCGGCCGGGGCCAGCCAGCTTTCTTT. It codes for CASSIGRGQPAFF.

The chain has TRBV6-5 and TRBJ2-5; no clear D. In germline, CDR1 is MNHEY, CDR2 SVGAGI. V was trimmed by 8 bases and J by 5 bases, leaving 15 bases between them. The CDR3 is made up of 13 amino acids. This chain's CDR3 is CASARQRRETQYF. The CDR3 DNA reads TGTGCCAGCGCGCGTCAGCGTAGGGAGACCCAGTACTTC.

This chain links TRBV11-2 with TRBJ2-7; no reliable D call. CDR3 length: 14 residues. Trimming took 2 bases from V and 7 from J, leaving 15 bases between them. Germline V CDR1 and CDR2: SGHAT, FQNNGV. The CDR3 reads CASSLIGQAGEQYF. CDR3 coding DNA: TGTGCCAGCAGCTTAATTGGCCAAGCCGGGGAGCAGTACTTC.

The gene calls are TRBV27 and TRBJ2-6; 15 positions match TRBD2. CDR3 length: 17 residues. With V trimmed by 4 bases and J by 3 bases, 1 base remained unmatched. In germline, CDR1 is MNHEY, CDR2 SMNVEV (reference sequence). CDR3 sequence (DNA): TGTGCCAGCAGTTCGGGACTAGCGGGAGGTGGGGCCAACGTCCTGACTTTC. Translated: CASSSGLAGGGANVLTF.

The V call is TRBV6-4, the J call TRBJ2-1, with D uncertain. The CDR3 has 11 residues. With 6 bases removed from V and 7 bases from J, the gap between germline ends came to 7 bases. CDR1 and CDR2 from the germline V gene are MRHNA and SNTAGT. CDR3 DNA: TGTGCCAGCAGCCACCGAAATGAGCAGTTCTTC. Translating gives CASSHRNEQFF.

Turning to this clone: A far more abundant clone sits one base away, making this likely a read error. This chain joins TRBV7-8 and TRBJ2-3; D ambiguous. CDR3 length equals 12 residues. Germline V lookup: CDR1 SGHVS, CDR2 FQNEAQ. V was cut by 2 bases and J by 3 bases, with 3 bases left in between. CDR3 sequence: CASSLLTDTQYF. The CDR3 DNA reads as TGTGCCAGCAGCTTATTGACAGATACGCAGTATTTT.

The chain recombines TRBV19 with TRBJ2-1; TRBD2 agrees at 10 bases. The germline V gene encodes CDR1 LNHDA and CDR2 SQIVND (reference sequence). The CDR3 is 19 residues long. Unmatched junction bases numbered 15, after V lost 3 bases and J lost 4 bases. The DNA of the CDR3 is TGTGCCAGTAGTATCCGCCTAGCGGGAGTTTCACCCCAATACAATGAGCAGTTCTTC. It codes for CASSIRLAGVSPQYNEQFF.

The rearrangement links TRBV5-1 to TRBJ1-1, with unresolved D. The V end was cut by 1 base, the J end by 1 base, with 11 bases between. CDR1 is SGHRS, CDR2 YFSETQ, per germline. CDR3 length: 15 amino acids. CDR3 bases: TGCGCCAGCAGCTTGAATTCGTTGGAGAACACTGAAGCTTTCTTT. It encodes CASSLNSLENTEAFF.

The rearrangement joins TRBV5-8 to TRBJ2-2; 10 positions agree with TRBD2. Germline CDR1 reads SGHTS; CDR2 reads YDEGEE. This CDR3 region has 16 residues. The V gene end was trimmed by 4 bases and the J gene end by 4 bases; junction bases not matched to a gene: 7. The CDR3 loop reads CASSQRLAGLTGELFF. CDR3 nucleotides: TGTGCCAGCAGCCAGAGACTAGCGGGTCTCACCGGGGAGCTGTTTTTT.

The gene calls are TRBV5-1 and TRBJ1-4; D is unresolved. The germline V gene has CDR1 SGHRS and CDR2 YFSETQ. With 0 bases removed from V and 4 bases from J, the gap between germline ends came to 7 bases. There are 14 residues in the CDR3. CDR3 DNA: TGCGCCAGCAGCTTGGGGCAGATTAATGAAAAACTGTTTTTT. Translating it yields CASSLGQINEKLFF.

The chain couples TRBV10-3 to TRBJ1-4; 8 bases match TRBD1. The CDR3 contains 14 residues. In germline, CDR1 is ENHRY, CDR2 SYGVKD. V lost 6 bases, J lost 7 bases, and 7 bases stayed unmatched. The CDR3 sequence: CAISPGGRIEKLFF. DNA of the CDR3: TGTGCCATCAGCCCAGGGGGCCGGATTGAAAAACTGTTTTTT.

The chain uses TRBV7-2 and TRBJ2-3; the match to TRBD2 covers 10 bases. In germline, CDR1 is SGHTA, CDR2 FQGNSA. The V and J ends lost 5 bases and 9 bases, in that order; junction bases with no gene match: 5. CDR3 length equals 13 residues. In nucleotides, the CDR3 is TGTGCCAGCAGCCTCCAGCGGGAGGGGACGCAGTATTTT. Translation gives CASSLQREGTQYF.

This chain links TRBV5-4 with TRBJ2-3; the D gene is possibly TRBD2 (5 bases). The CDR3 has 15 amino acids. Germline V gives CDR1 SGHNT, CDR2 YYREEE (reference sequence). The ends were cut back, 2 bases at V and 5 bases at J, with 15 bases in the middle. DNA of the CDR3: TGTGCCAGCAGCTTCATCGAGGTGGGGAGAGATACGCAGTATTTT. Translated, it gives CASSFIEVGRDTQYF.

The chain employs TRBV5-1 and TRBJ2-2; the match to TRBD1 covers 8 bases. V shed 4 bases, J shed 7 bases, and the junction held 6 bases outside the gene matches. There are 14 residues in the CDR3. Germline-derived CDR1 and CDR2 are SGHRS and YFSETQ. The CDR3 DNA sequence: TGCGCCAGCAGCCCGCAGGGGGCAAGCGGGGAGCTGTTTTTT. This encodes CASSPQGASGELFF.

The chain is built from TRBV6-1 and TRBJ1-1; D not resolved. The CDR3 loop spans 15 amino acids. The V end lost 10 bases, the J end lost 8 bases, and 26 bases lay between the germline ends. Germline CDR1 MNHNS, CDR2 SASEGT. The CDR3 DNA follows: TGTGCCACCATGAATAAGGTACTAAATACCCCAGAAGCTTTCTTT. It is translated as CATMNKVLNTPEAFF.

V usage is TRBV9 and J usage is TRBJ2-1; D tentatively fits TRBD1 or TRBD2 (5 bases each). Germline lookup yields CDR1 SGDLS and CDR2 YYNGEE. This CDR3 has 14 residues. The V and J ends lost 3 bases and 4 bases respectively, with 11 bases between them. CDR3 nucleotides: TGTGCCAGCAGCGAGTGGGGACGGTACAATGAGCAGTTCTTC. This gives the protein CASSEWGRYNEQFF.

The chain recombines TRBV5-1 with TRBJ1-3; D unclear. Germline assignment: CDR1 SGHRS and CDR2 YFSETQ. The CDR3 loop spans 15 amino acids. The V end was cut by 2 bases, the J end by 1 base, with 10 bases between. CDR3 amino acids: CASSFGVLSGNTIYF. DNA of the CDR3: TGCGCCAGCAGCTTTGGGGTTCTTTCTGGAAACACCATATATTTT. The full variable domain, rest sourced from reference TRBV5-1 and TRBJ1-3, is KAGVTQTPRYLIKTRGQQVTLSCSPISGHRSVSWYQQTPGQGLQFLFEYFSETQRNKGNFPGRFSGRQFSNSRSEMNVSTLELGDSALYLCASSFGVLSGNTIYFGEGSWLTVV.

This sequence joins TRBV11-2 and TRBJ2-5; no firm D call. CDR1 and CDR2 (germline): SGHAT, FQNNGV. The CDR3 loop spans 14 amino acids. Trimming shortened V by 5 bases and J by 0 bases, and 10 bases separated the two germline ends. CDR3 loop: CASSPSEYQETQYF. The CDR3 region has the DNA TGTGCCAGCAGCCCGTCAGAGTACCAAGAGACCCAGTACTTC. Filled out from reference TRBV11-2 and TRBJ2-5, the complete variable domain reads EAGVAQSPRYKIIEKRQSVAFWCNPISGHATLYWYQQILGQGPKLLIQFQNNGVVDDSQLPKDRFSAERLKGVDSTLKIQPAKLEDSAVYLCASSPSEYQETQYFGPGTRLLVL.